This TCR beta chain was identified during a study of OX40 agonist ivuxolimab in advanced cancers. Study-wide background: Clinicians treated patients with ivuxolimab, an agonistic anti-OX40 (CD134) antibody. Across the patients, intravenous ivuxolimab was delivered every 2 weeks at 0.01 to 10 mg/kg.

This clone was picked up a small number of times. Its target is unknown. Study-level findings and limits: What antigens the expanded peripheral T cells recognized was never established. At 0.1 to 3.0 mg/kg and by week 6, CD4+ and CD8+ T cells in the blood had expanded clonally.

Using immunoSEQ multiplex PCR, the repertoire was profiled, and TCRdb retains in-frame clones only, with some absent. This table holds more than 35,000 clones, around 83% found once. The clonotype comes from an adult with an advanced solid tumor such as melanoma, head and neck, liver or kidney cancer. The input for sequencing was CD4+ or CD8+ T cells sorted from blood, taken in a trial of the OX40 agonist ivuxolimab.

The CDR3 reads CASSVGTGAGRANEKLFF. The CDR3 DNA follows: TGTGCCAGCAGCGTAGGAACCGGGGCAGGCAGGGCTAATGAAAAACTGTTTTTT. The chain is built from TRBV9 and TRBJ1-4; perhaps TRBD1 as D (5 bases). Trimming left V 0 bases short and J 3 bases short, with 18 bases between. The CDR3 has 18 residues. The germline V gene encodes CDR1 SGDLS and CDR2 YYNGEE.